This TCR beta chain was captured in a study of T cell changes during pregnancy in multiple sclerosis. The V end lost 8 bases, the J end lost 1 base, and 8 bases lay between the germline ends. Germline V CDR1 and CDR2: GTSNPN, SVGIG (reference sequence). CDR3 length: 11 residues. Only in-frame clones appear in the TCRdb table, and some are missing; sequencing was by immunoSEQ multiplex PCR. The sample comprises around 68,000 clones, just over 90% of which are singletons, and about 0.42% rests with the top ten. The chain is built from TRBV30 and TRBJ1-1; D ambiguous. This TCR was sampled from a female donor with multiple sclerosis, enrolled in a pregnancy study. This material consisted of CD4+ T cells from peripheral blood mononuclear cells, taken before pregnancy. The CDR3 protein is CAGAGNTEAFF. The CDR3 nucleotides read TGTGCCGGAGCCGGGAACACTGAAGCTTTCTTT.